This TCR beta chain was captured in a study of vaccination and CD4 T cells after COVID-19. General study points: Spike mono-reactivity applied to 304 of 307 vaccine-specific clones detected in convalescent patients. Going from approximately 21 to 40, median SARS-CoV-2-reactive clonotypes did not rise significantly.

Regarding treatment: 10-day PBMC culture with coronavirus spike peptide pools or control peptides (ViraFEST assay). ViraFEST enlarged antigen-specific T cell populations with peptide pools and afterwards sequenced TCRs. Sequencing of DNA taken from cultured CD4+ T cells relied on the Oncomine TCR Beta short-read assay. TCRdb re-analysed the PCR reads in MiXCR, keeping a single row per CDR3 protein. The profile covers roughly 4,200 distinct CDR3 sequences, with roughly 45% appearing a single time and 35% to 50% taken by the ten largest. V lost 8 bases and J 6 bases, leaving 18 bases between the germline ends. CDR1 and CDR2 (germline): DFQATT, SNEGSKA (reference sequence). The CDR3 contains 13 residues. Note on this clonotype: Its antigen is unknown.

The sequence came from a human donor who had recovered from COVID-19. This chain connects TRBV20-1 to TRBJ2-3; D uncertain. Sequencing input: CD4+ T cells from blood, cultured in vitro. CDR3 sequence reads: CSPRGPNLDTQYF. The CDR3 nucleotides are TGCAGTCCAAGAGGACCAAATCTTGATACGCAGTATTTT.